A single sample gave rise to the 31 T cell receptor beta chains below, sequenced in a study of CD8+CD57+ T cells in acquired aplastic anemia. For CDR3 and TCR beta VDJ profiling, genomic DNA was the template used. In TCRdb, the reads were re-called with MiXCR into one record per CDR3 protein. Seen here are 250,000 to 300,000 distinct CDR3 sequences, 56% observed once, and the top ten hold 8%. The specimen sequenced was sorted CD4+, CD8+, or CD8+CD57+ T cells (not recorded which) from PBMCs. Receptor source: a human donor with severe aplastic anemia or a healthy control (not recorded which).

The chain has TRBV2 and TRBJ2-2; 7 bases match TRBD1. Germline trimming cut 8 bases from V and 4 bases from J; bases unmatched to any gene: 4. This CDR3 has 13 amino acids. The germline CDR1 and CDR2 sequences are SNHLY and FYNNEI. For the CDR3, the DNA is TGTGCCAGCGAGCAGGGGGTCACCGGGGAGCTGTTTTTT. Its translation: CASEQGVTGELFF.

This sequence joins TRBV20-1 and TRBJ1-6; D is perhaps TRBD1 (5 bases). The CDR3 sequence is 11 residues long. Per the germline V gene, CDR1 is DFQATT and CDR2 is SNEGSKA (reference sequence). V was trimmed by 2 bases and J by 15 bases, leaving 11 bases between them. CDR3 sequence (DNA): TGCAGTGCTAGAAGTGGGACGTTCCTCCACTTT. It encodes CSARSGTFLHF.

This clonotype was detected once. The chain uses TRBV7-3 and TRBJ1-2; D is possibly TRBD1 (5 bases). Germline lookup yields CDR1 SGHTA and CDR2 FQGTGA. V dropped 6 bases and J dropped 2 bases, with 13 bases sitting between them. The CDR3 is 14 residues long. The chain's CDR3 is CASSAEAGNYGYTF. Written as DNA, the CDR3 is TGTGCCAGCAGTGCCGAGGCAGGGAACTATGGCTACACCTTC.

The chain combines TRBV20-1 with TRBJ1-6; perhaps TRBD1 as D (5 bases). Trimming cost V 1 base and J 9 bases, with 16 bases left between them. The germline V gene has CDR1 DFQATT and CDR2 SNEGSKA (reference sequence). This CDR3 comprises 15 residues. The CDR3 loop is CSARGPRGAGSPLHF. DNA for the CDR3: TGCAGTGCTAGAGGTCCTCGGGGCGCAGGTTCACCCCTCCACTTT.

This clonotype was picked up one time. The chain combines TRBV7-9 with TRBJ1-4; D remains unclear. CDR1 and CDR2 from the germline V gene are SEHNR and FQNEAQ (reference sequence). V was trimmed by 2 bases and J by 4 bases, leaving 5 bases between them. The CDR3 totals 13 residues. CDR3 sequence (DNA): TGTGCCAGCAGCTTACCTGGTAATGAAAAACTGTTTTTT. Translation gives CASSLPGNEKLFF.

The chain uses TRBV6-4 and TRBJ2-3, with D perhaps given as TRBD1 or TRBD2 (5 bases each). Germline-derived CDR1 and CDR2 are MRHNA and SNTAGT. The CDR3 runs 15 residues. Trimming pared 2 bases from V and 2 bases from J, leaving 11 bases between. The CDR3 here is CASSDPGRHTDTQYF. The CDR3 DNA follows: TGTGCCAGCAGTGACCCGGGGCGGCACACAGATACGCAGTATTTT.

The sample holds many counts of this clonotype. The J gene is TRBJ1-6, the V gene TRBV5-1; the D is unclear. CDR3 length equals 15 residues. Germline V gene lookup returns CDR1 SGHRS and CDR2 YFSETQ. Trimming took 3 bases from V and 3 from J, leaving 10 bases between them. The CDR3 region has the DNA TGCGCCAGCAGCTCAGAGGGAGGCTATAATTCACCCCTCCACTTT. It encodes CASSSEGGYNSPLHF.

This clonotype appeared a few times. The chain carries TRBV7-2 and TRBJ1-6, with D perhaps TRBD1 (5 bases). CDR3 length equals 11 residues. Germline V gives CDR1 SGHTA, CDR2 FQGNSA. V was pared by 6 bases and J by 16 bases, with 13 bases between. The CDR3 reads CASSLGQELHF. The DNA of the CDR3 is TGTGCCAGCAGTTTGGGGCAGGAACTCCACTTT.

The chain has TRBV20-1 and TRBJ1-1, with 9 bases matching TRBD1. The CDR3 is made up of 12 amino acids. Germline V CDR1 and CDR2: DFQATT, SNEGSKA (reference sequence). Germline trimming cut 6 bases from V and 8 bases from J; bases unmatched to any gene: 7. Written as DNA, the CDR3 is TGCAGTGCACAACGTGGGACAGGGGAAGCTTTCTTT. Its translation is CSAQRGTGEAFF.

This chain uses TRBV4-1 with TRBJ1-6; tentatively, D is TRBD1 (5 bases). Trimming removed 3 bases from V and 5 bases from J, with 23 bases in between. Germline V gene data show CDR1 as MGHRA and CDR2 as YSYEKL. This CDR3 has 19 residues. CDR3 sequence (DNA): TGCGCCAGCAGCCATCGGGGGTCGGGGGACTACCTCGATAATTCACCCCTCCACTTT. Translation: CASSHRGSGDYLDNSPLHF.

The chain has TRBV7-3 and TRBJ2-7; D not certain. Germline V gene sequence: CDR1 SGHTA, CDR2 FQGTGA. Between the trimmed V and J ends, which lost 2 bases and 5 bases, there was a span of 16 bases. The CDR3 spans 15 residues. CDR3 amino acids: CASSLLDRPMDEQYF. The DNA of the CDR3 is TGTGCCAGCAGCTTATTGGACCGCCCTATGGACGAGCAGTACTTC.

Comments on this clonotype: At one end, the junction sequence differs from germline, possibly due to a read error. The gene calls are TRBV7-9 and TRBJ2-7; 7 bases fit TRBD1. Germline lookup yields CDR1 SEHNR and CDR2 FQNEAQ (reference sequence). The CDR3 loop spans 14 amino acids. CDR3 amino acids: CASSSFGTEYGQYF. The CDR3 bases are TGTGCCAGCAGCTCCTTCGGGACAGAGTACGGGCAGTACTTC.

The gene calls are TRBV10-3 and TRBJ2-5; D unresolved. The CDR3 contains 10 residues. V lost 8 bases, J lost 5 bases, and 6 bases lay in between. CDR1 is ENHRY, CDR2 SYGVKD, per germline. CDR3 loop: CAIGLETQYF. The DNA for the CDR3 is TGTGCCATCGGCCTGGAGACCCAGTACTTC.

This rearrangement joins TRBV19 to TRBJ2-7; D remains ambiguous. The germline CDR1 and CDR2 sequences are LNHDA and SQIVND (reference sequence). V lost 3 bases and J 3 bases, leaving 12 bases between the germline ends. The CDR3 extends over 14 amino acids. Here the CDR3 reads CASSMGQVNYEQYF. The CDR3 coding sequence is TGTGCCAGTAGTATGGGCCAGGTAAACTACGAGCAGTACTTC.

This clonotype was seen more than once but under ten times. The chain combines TRBV27 with TRBJ1-3, with 10 bases fitting TRBD1. The V segment lost 7 bases and the J segment 2 bases; nucleotides outside the gene matches: 5. Germline V CDR1 and CDR2: MNHEY, SMNVEV (reference sequence). CDR3 length: 15 residues. This chain's CDR3 is CASNVDRGAGNTIYF. CDR3 bases: TGTGCCAGCAATGTGGACAGGGGGGCTGGAAACACCATATATTTT.

The rearrangement joins TRBV6-2 or TRBV6-3 to TRBJ2-1; a possible D gene is TRBD2 (7 bases). V was trimmed by 6 bases and J by 9 bases, leaving 12 bases between them. The germline CDR1 and CDR2 sequences are MNHEY and SVGEGT. This CDR3 comprises 12 residues. CDR3: CASSPGGPEQFF. The CDR3 DNA follows: TGTGCCAGCAGCCCCGGGGGGCCTGAGCAGTTCTTC.

This clonotype was counted a single time. The CDR3 loop is CASSTRQGIYEQFF. The CDR3 bases are TGTGCCAGTAGTACCCGACAGGGTATCTATGAGCAGTTCTTC. The chain carries TRBV19 and TRBJ2-1; 7 nucleotides line up with TRBD1. This CDR3 is built from 14 residues. V lost 4 bases to trimming and J lost 8 bases; unmatched junction nucleotides: 8. Germline V gene sequence: CDR1 LNHDA, CDR2 SQIVND (reference sequence).

The chain combines TRBV19 with TRBJ1-5, with TRBD1 as a possible D gene (6 bases). This CDR3 has 13 amino acids. The germline V gene has CDR1 LNHDA and CDR2 SQIVND (reference sequence). The V and J ends lost 5 bases and 16 bases respectively, with 21 bases between them. The DNA of the CDR3 is TGTGCCAGTAGTGCACAAGAGGGGGACGGCCGACATTTT. Amino acid sequence: CASSAQEGDGRHF. Looking up the rest from reference TRBV19 and TRBJ1-5 gives the full variable domain: DGGITQSPKYLFRKEGQNVTLSCEQNLNHDAMYWYRQDPGQGLRLIYYSQIVNDFQKGDIAEGYSVSREKKESFPLTVTSAQKNPTAFYLCASSAQEGDGRHFGDGTRLSIL.

This sequence joins TRBV7-9 and TRBJ2-3; D unclear. The CDR3 sequence is 14 residues long. The V end was cut by 5 bases, the J end by 4 bases, with 13 bases between. Germline CDR1 reads SEHNR; CDR2 reads FQNEAQ (reference sequence). The CDR3 sequence is CASSPSGGADTQYF. CDR3 sequence (DNA): TGTGCCAGCAGCCCCAGTGGTGGTGCAGATACGCAGTATTTT.

Turning to this clonotype: A much larger clonotype is one base distant, so this may be a read error. The chain uses TRBV19 and TRBJ2-2; maybe TRBD1 (7 bases). The CDR3 is 13 amino acids. Trimming cost V 8 bases and J 4 bases, with 11 bases left between them. Germline CDR1 and CDR2: LNHDA and SQIVND (reference sequence). CDR3 sequence: CASVQGGTGELFF. The CDR3 DNA is TGTGCCAGTGTTCAGGGGGGCACCGGGGAGCTGTTTTTT.

The chain couples TRBV7-9 to TRBJ2-3; D may match TRBD1 or TRBD2 (5 bases each). Trimming shortened V by 6 bases and J by 2 bases, and 12 bases separated the two germline ends. This CDR3 region has 14 residues. Germline assignment: CDR1 SEHNR and CDR2 FQNEAQ (reference sequence). CDR3 coding DNA: TGTGCCAGCAGGGACACAGCGGCCACAGATACGCAGTATTTT. It specifies CASRDTAATDTQYF. The full variable domain, completed using reference TRBV7-9 and TRBJ2-3, is DTGVSQNPRHKITKRGQNVTFRCDPISEHNRLYWYRQTLGQGPEFLTYFQNEAQLEKSRLLSDRFSAERPKGSFSTLEIQRTEQGDSAMYLCASRDTAATDTQYFGPGTRLTVL.

This clonotype was observed many times. The rearrangement links TRBV5-8 to TRBJ2-7, with 9 bases fitting TRBD1. CDR3 length: 19 amino acids. V dropped 4 bases and J dropped 4; count of bases not matched to a gene: 21. Germline assignment: CDR1 SGHTS and CDR2 YDEGEE. In DNA, the CDR3 is TGTGCCAGCAGCCCCTTACAGGGGGCCCAACGCGGGGTGGCTTACGAGCAGTACTTC. Translation gives CASSPLQGAQRGVAYEQYF. Drawing the rest from reference TRBV5-8 and TRBJ2-7, the complete variable domain is EAGVTQSPTHLIKTRGQQATLRCSPISGHTSVYWYQQALGLGLQFLLWYDEGEERNRGNFPPRFSGRQFPNYSSELNVNALELEDSALYLCASSPLQGAQRGVAYEQYFGPGTRLTVT.

Many counts were recorded for this clonotype. V usage is TRBV20-1 and J usage is TRBJ2-1; 9 bases fit TRBD2. The V gene's germline CDR1 is DFQATT and CDR2 SNEGSKA (reference sequence). Trimming cost V 4 bases and J 0 bases; bases outside gene matches: 10. The CDR3 runs 17 residues. The DNA of the CDR3 is TGCAGTGCTATCCCCTTAGCGGGGGTGAGCTCCTACAATGAGCAGTTCTTC. Translated, it gives CSAIPLAGVSSYNEQFF.

This clonotype was seen many times. The chain couples TRBV11-3 to TRBJ1-1; D remains unclear. V was trimmed by 4 bases and J by 3 bases, leaving 9 bases between them. CDR3 length: 13 residues. Germline loops: CDR1 SGHNT, CDR2 YENEEA. The CDR3 region is CASSSTADTEAFF. The CDR3 DNA follows: TGTGCCAGCAGCTCCACAGCAGACACTGAAGCTTTCTTT.

The V call is TRBV5-4, the J call TRBJ1-2, with 9 bases identical to TRBD1. Germline V gives CDR1 SGHNT, CDR2 YYREEE (reference sequence). The CDR3 is 14 residues long. The CDR3 is CACSLDGTGYGYTF. CDR3 in DNA: TGTGCTTGCAGCTTGGATGGGACAGGGTACGGCTACACCTTC. The full variable domain, in which reference TRBV5-4 and TRBJ1-2 provide the parts outside the CDR3, is ETGVTQSPTHLIKTRGQQVTLRCSSQSGHNTVSWYQQALGQGPQFIFQYYREEENGRGNFPPRFSGLQFPNYSSELNVNALELDDSALYLCACSLDGTGYGYTFGSGTRLTVV.

The V call is TRBV4-3, the J call TRBJ2-3, with 8 bases lining up with TRBD2. This CDR3 contains 17 residues. In germline, CDR1 is LGHNA, CDR2 YSLEER. With 7 bases clipped from V and 1 base from J, the junction kept 13 bases outside the gene matches. This CDR3 reads CASTSPGTRSGTDTQYF. For the CDR3, the DNA is TGCGCCAGCACCTCTCCCGGGACTAGGAGTGGCACAGATACGCAGTATTTT.

In this sample, this clonotype turned up a few times. The chain joins TRBV7-9 to TRBJ2-7; 7 bases fit TRBD1. Germline CDR1 SEHNR, CDR2 FQNEAQ (reference sequence). The CDR3 contains 15 residues. The J segment lost 2 bases and the V segment lost 2 bases, leaving 6 bases of the junction unmatched. CDR3: CASSLKTGTAYEQYF. The CDR3 coding sequence is TGTGCCAGCAGCTTAAAGACAGGGACCGCCTACGAGCAGTACTTC.

The chain carries TRBV14 and TRBJ1-1; unclear D gene. Looked up from germline, CDR1 is SGHDN and CDR2 is FVKESK. CDR3 size: 15 residues. Between the trimmed V and J ends, which lost 0 bases and 1 base, there was a span of 9 bases. The CDR3 nucleotides are TGTGCCAGCAGCCAAGACGGCAGGAGGAACACTGAAGCTTTCTTT. Its translation: CASSQDGRRNTEAFF.

Note on this clonotype: This may be a read error: a much more frequent sequence differs by one nucleotide. The V call is TRBV7-2, the J call TRBJ2-5; TRBD2 is a possible D gene (5 bases). This CDR3 comprises 13 residues. The germline V gene has CDR1 SGHTA and CDR2 FQGNSA. The CDR3 spells CASSRTYQEAQYF. The CDR3 DNA sequence: TGTGCCAGCAGCCGGACTTACCAAGAGGCCCAGTACTTC.

V usage is TRBV9 and J usage is TRBJ2-7, with 8 bases lining up with TRBD2. CDR3 length equals 14 residues. Germline V gene data show CDR1 as SGDLS and CDR2 as YYNGEE. The V segment lost 4 bases and the J segment 5 bases; nucleotides outside the gene matches: 8. The CDR3 spells CASSFRGGRDEQYF. The DNA for the CDR3 is TGTGCCAGCAGCTTCCGGGGGGGCCGAGACGAGCAGTACTTC. Supplemented by reference TRBV9 and TRBJ2-7, the full variable domain reads DSGVTQTPKHLITATGQRVTLRCSPRSGDLSVYWYQQSLDQGLQFLIQYYNGEERAKGNILERFSAQQFPDLHSELNLSSLELGDSALYFCASSFRGGRDEQYFGPGTRLTVT.

This clonotype was counted ten times or more. This rearrangement joins TRBV5-1 to TRBJ2-7, with D possibly being TRBD1 or TRBD2 (5 bases each). Germline V CDR1 and CDR2: SGHRS, YFSETQ. The CDR3 is made up of 14 amino acids. V was cut by 0 bases and J by 3 bases, with 10 bases left in between. CDR3 coding DNA: TGCGCCAGCAGCTTGGCATCAGGGAGCTACGAGCAGTACTTC. This codes for CASSLASGSYEQYF.